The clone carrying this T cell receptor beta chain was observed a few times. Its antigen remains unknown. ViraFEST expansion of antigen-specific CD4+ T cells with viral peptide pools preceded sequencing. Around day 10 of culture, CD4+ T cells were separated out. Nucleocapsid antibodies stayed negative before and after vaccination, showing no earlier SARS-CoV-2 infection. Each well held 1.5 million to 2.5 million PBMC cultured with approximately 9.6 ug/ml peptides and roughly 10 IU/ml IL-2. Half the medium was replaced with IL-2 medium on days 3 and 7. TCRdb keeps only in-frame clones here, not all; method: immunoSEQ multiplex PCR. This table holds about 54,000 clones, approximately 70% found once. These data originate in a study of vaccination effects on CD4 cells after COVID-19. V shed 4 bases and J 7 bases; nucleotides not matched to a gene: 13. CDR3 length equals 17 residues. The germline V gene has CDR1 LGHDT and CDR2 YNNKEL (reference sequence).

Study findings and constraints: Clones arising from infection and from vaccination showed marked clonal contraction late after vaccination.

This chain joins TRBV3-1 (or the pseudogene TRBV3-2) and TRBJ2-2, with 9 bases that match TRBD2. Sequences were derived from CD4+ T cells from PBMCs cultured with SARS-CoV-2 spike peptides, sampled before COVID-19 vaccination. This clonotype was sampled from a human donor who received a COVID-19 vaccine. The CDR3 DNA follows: TGTGCCAGCAGCCGTCCCATGGGCGGGAGGGCCGGCGGGGAGCTGTTTTTT. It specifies CASSRPMGGRAGGELFF.